The next 8 T cell receptor beta chains were all read from a single sample in a study of T-cell memory formation after mild COVID-19. MiXCR, run by TCRdb on the 5' RACE reads, gives a single entry per CDR3 protein. The top ten clones hold under 25% of a sample with approximately 290,000 distinct CDR3 sequences, just under 20% of them seen once. The sequencing input was PBMCs or a T cell subset sorted from them (not recorded which). The source is a man between 18 and 29 years old who had mild COVID-19 (a few samples of this study predate the infection). Cell type and time point are not known.

This clonotype was observed once. The V gene is TRBV6-1, the J gene TRBJ2-7; 12 nucleotides align to TRBD1. The V and J ends lost 5 bases and 6 bases, in that order; junction bases with no gene match: 8. In germline, CDR1 is MNHNS, CDR2 SASEGT. The CDR3 length is 15 residues. The CDR3 DNA follows: TGTGCCAGCAGTTGGTGGGACAGGGGGCGCGGCGAGCAGTACGTC. Its translation is CASSWWDRGRGEQYV.

The chain has TRBV20-1 and TRBJ1-2, with 9 bases matching TRBD1. This CDR3 comprises 15 residues. The germline V gene has CDR1 DFQATT and CDR2 SNEGSKA (reference sequence). Trimming at V came to 0 bases and at J to 5 bases, leaving 7 bases not matched to a gene. The CDR3: CSARDSGTGNYGYTF. The CDR3 nucleotides read TGCAGTGCTAGAGATTCCGGGACAGGGAATTATGGCTACACCTTC.

There are many counts of this clonotype. This chain joins TRBV5-1 and TRBJ2-5; D is unclear. The ends were cut back, 2 bases at V and 1 base at J, with 9 bases in the middle. The CDR3 runs 14 residues. Germline values: CDR1 SGHRS, CDR2 YFSETQ. CDR3 in amino acids: CASSFFGPQETQYF. DNA of the CDR3: TGCGCCAGCAGCTTTTTTGGACCCCAAGAGACCCAGTACTTC.

The rearrangement uses TRBV10-3 and TRBJ2-3; 7 bases are a match to TRBD2. The germline V gene encodes CDR1 ENHRY and CDR2 SYGVKD. CDR3 size: 15 residues. Germline trimming cut 7 bases from V and 1 base from J; bases unmatched to any gene: 8. This CDR3 is CAITERGYGTDTQYF. The CDR3 nucleotides read TGTGCCATCACCGAGCGGGGATACGGCACAGATACGCAGTATTTT.

The V call is TRBV4-1, the J call TRBJ1-4; TRBD1 is a possible D gene (6 bases). This CDR3 comprises 14 residues. Trimming stripped 5 bases from V and 7 bases from J, with 14 bases between. Per germline, CDR1 MGHRA and CDR2 YSYEKL. The CDR3 loop reads CASSSAEGVEKLFF. The CDR3 DNA follows: TGCGCCAGCAGCTCCGCGGAGGGGGTTGAAAAACTGTTTTTT.

The DNA for the CDR3 is TGTGCCAGCAGCCAAGGGGTGTGGGAGCAGTTCTTC. It is translated as CASSQGVWEQFF. The chain employs TRBV14 and TRBJ2-1, with D unclear. Looked up from germline, CDR1 is SGHDN and CDR2 is FVKESK. V was cut by 1 base and J by 10 bases, with 8 bases left in between. The CDR3 covers 12 residues.

V is TRBV4-3 and J is TRBJ1-1, with 9 bases identical to TRBD1. The V and J ends lost 3 bases and 1 base, in that order; junction bases with no gene match: 12. This CDR3 has 18 residues. CDR1 and CDR2 from the germline V gene are LGHNA and YSLEER. The DNA of the CDR3 is TGCGCCAGCAGCCAGGCCTCCTTTCCGGGACAGGGGAACACTGAAGCTTTCTTT. It specifies CASSQASFPGQGNTEAFF.

The gene calls are TRBV7-9 and TRBJ1-1; D unresolved. V shed 5 bases and J shed 6 bases, with 16 bases lying between them. The CDR3 spans 14 residues. Germline V gives CDR1 SEHNR, CDR2 FQNEAQ (reference sequence). CDR3 protein: CASSLVRGFAEAFF. The CDR3 bases are TGTGCCAGCAGCCTTGTCAGAGGGTTCGCTGAAGCTTTCTTT.